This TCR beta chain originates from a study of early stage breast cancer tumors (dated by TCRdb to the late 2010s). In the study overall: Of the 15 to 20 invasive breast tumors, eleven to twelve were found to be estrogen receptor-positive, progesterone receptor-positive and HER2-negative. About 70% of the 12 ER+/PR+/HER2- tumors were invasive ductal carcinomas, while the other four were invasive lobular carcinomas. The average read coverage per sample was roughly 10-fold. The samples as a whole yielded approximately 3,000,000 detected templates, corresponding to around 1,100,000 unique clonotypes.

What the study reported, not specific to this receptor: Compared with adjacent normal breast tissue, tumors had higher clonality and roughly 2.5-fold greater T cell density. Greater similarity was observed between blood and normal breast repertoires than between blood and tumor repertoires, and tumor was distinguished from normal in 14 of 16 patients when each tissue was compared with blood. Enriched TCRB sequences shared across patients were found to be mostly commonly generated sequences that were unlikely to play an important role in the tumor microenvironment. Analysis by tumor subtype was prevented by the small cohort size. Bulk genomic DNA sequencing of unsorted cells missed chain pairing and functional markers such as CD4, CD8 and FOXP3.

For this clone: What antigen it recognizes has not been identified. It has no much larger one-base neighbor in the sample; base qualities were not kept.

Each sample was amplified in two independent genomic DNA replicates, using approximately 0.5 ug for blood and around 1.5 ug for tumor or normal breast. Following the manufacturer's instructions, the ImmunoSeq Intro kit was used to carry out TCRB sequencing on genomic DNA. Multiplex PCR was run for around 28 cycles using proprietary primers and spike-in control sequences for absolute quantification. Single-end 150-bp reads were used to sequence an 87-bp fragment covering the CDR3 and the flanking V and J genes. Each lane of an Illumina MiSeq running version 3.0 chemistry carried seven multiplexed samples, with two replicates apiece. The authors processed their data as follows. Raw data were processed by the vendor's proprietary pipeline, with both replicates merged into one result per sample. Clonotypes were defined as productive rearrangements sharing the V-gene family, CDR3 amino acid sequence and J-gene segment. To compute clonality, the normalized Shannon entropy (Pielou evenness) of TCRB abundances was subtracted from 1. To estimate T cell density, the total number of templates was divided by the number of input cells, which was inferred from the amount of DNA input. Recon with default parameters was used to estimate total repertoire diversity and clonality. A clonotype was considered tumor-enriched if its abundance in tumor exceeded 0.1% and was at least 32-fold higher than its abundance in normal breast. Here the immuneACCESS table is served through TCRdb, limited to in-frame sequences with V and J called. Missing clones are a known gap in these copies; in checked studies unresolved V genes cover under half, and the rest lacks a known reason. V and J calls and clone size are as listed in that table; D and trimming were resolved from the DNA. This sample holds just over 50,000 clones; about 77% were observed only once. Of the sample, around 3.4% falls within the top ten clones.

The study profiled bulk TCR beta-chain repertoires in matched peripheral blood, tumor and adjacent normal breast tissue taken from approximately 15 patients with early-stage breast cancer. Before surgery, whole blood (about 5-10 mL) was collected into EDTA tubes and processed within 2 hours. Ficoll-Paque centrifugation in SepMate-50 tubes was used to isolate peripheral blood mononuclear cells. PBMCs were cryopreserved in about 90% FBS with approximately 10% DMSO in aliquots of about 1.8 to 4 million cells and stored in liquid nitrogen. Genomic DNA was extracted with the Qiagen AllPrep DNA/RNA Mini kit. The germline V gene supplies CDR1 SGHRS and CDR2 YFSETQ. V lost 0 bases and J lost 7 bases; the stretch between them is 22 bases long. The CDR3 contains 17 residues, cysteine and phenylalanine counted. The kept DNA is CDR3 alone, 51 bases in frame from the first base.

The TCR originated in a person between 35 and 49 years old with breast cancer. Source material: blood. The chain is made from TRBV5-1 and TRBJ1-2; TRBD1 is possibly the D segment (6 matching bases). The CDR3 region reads CASSLAPTGLRYSGYTF. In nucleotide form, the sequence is TGCGCCAGCAGCTTGGCCCCGACAGGTCTGCGCTATAGTGGCTACACCTTC.